These 21 T cell receptor beta chains came from one sample sequenced in a study of T-cell reconstitution after alpha-beta-depleted transplantation in children. Using unique molecular identifiers, the investigators prepared the TCRbeta library. TCRdb passed the PCR reads through MiXCR, listing each CDR3 protein once. The sample has hundreds of thousands of distinct CDR3 sequences; about a tenth are singletons. Sequences were derived from PBMCs, sampled before TCRalphabeta/CD19-depleted stem cell transplant. These receptors originate from a child younger than two with acute myeloid leukemia, due to receive a stem cell transplant.

Ten or more counts support this clonotype. The V call is TRBV28, the J call TRBJ2-3, with 8 bases matching TRBD2. This CDR3 region has 15 residues. CDR1 MDHEN and CDR2 SYDVKM come from the germline V gene. The V segment lost 4 bases and the J segment 5 bases; nucleotides outside the gene matches: 8. DNA of the CDR3: TGTGCCAGCAGTTCCTCCGGGACTAGGCTAGATACGCAGTATTTT. This sequence encodes CASSSSGTRLDTQYF.

Notes on this clonotype: With a much larger clone just one base away, this may be a read error. The chain uses TRBV18 and TRBJ2-5; TRBD2 agrees at 11 bases. The V segment lost 4 bases and the J segment 5 bases; nucleotides outside the gene matches: 6. The CDR3 sequence is 15 residues long. Looked up from germline, CDR1 is KGHSH and CDR2 is LQKENI. The CDR3 sequence is CASSRRLAGRETQYF. The CDR3 DNA reads TGTGCCAGCTCACGTCGACTAGCGGGAAGGGAGACCCAGTACTTC.

This chain joins TRBV25-1 and TRBJ2-5; 8 positions match TRBD1. V was pared by 0 bases and J by 5 bases, with 11 bases of the junction left unmatched. Germline V gene data show CDR1 as MGHDK and CDR2 as SYGVNS. The CDR3 is made up of 17 amino acids. The CDR3 reads CASSEYRGAGGAETQYF. As DNA, the CDR3 is TGTGCCAGCAGTGAATATAGAGGCGCAGGGGGCGCGGAGACCCAGTACTTC.

In its sample, this clonotype was seen many times. The chain uses TRBV28 and TRBJ2-1, with TRBD1 identical over 8 bases. Trimming at V came to 6 bases and at J to 5 bases, leaving 6 bases not matched to a gene. Germline-derived CDR1 and CDR2 are MDHEN and SYDVKM. The length of the CDR3 is 14 residues. In nucleotides, the CDR3 is TGTGCCAGCAGCCTCAGGGGGCGGGACAATGAGCAGTTCTTC. The encoded protein is CASSLRGRDNEQFF.

This clonotype occurred a few times. The chain recombines TRBV7-9 with TRBJ2-7, with 7 bases identical to TRBD2. Looked up from germline, CDR1 is SEHNR and CDR2 is FQNEAQ (reference sequence). The CDR3 totals 16 residues. Trimming removed 3 bases from V and 0 bases from J; junction bases left unmatched: 8. For the CDR3, the DNA is TGTGCCAGCAGCTTCGTCCGAGCGGGGAACTCCTACGAGCAGTACTTC. Translated, it gives CASSFVRAGNSYEQYF.

This clonotype was counted ten times or more. The rearrangement uses TRBV18 and TRBJ2-7; 11 bases fit TRBD1. V was clipped by 6 bases and J by 6 bases; unmatched bases: 7. The CDR3 extends over 14 amino acids. Looked up from germline, CDR1 is KGHSH and CDR2 is LQKENI. In DNA, the CDR3 is TGTGCCAGCTCGAGTACGGGACAGGGGGGCGAGCAGTACTTC. Its translation: CASSSTGQGGEQYF.

This clonotype has at least ten counts. The chain is built from TRBV4-1 and TRBJ2-2, with no clear D. The CDR3 consists of 14 residues. Per the germline V gene, CDR1 is MGHRA and CDR2 is YSYEKL. V dropped 4 bases and J dropped 1 base, with 7 bases sitting between them. DNA of the CDR3: TGCGCCAGCAGCCCAGCAAGGAACACCGGGGAGCTGTTTTTT. The encoded protein is CASSPARNTGELFF.

This clonotype was detected many times. The chain carries TRBV7-2 and TRBJ2-1, with D tentatively TRBD1 (6 bases). Per the germline V gene, CDR1 is SGHTA and CDR2 is FQGNSA. V lost 0 bases and J 0 bases, leaving 9 bases between the germline ends. The CDR3 is made up of 16 amino acids. The CDR3 DNA is TGTGCCAGCAGCTTAGCGGGGGCCAGCTCCTACAATGAGCAGTTCTTC. This encodes CASSLAGASSYNEQFF.

Points on this clonotype: The junction does not match germline at one end; this may be a read error. CDR3 DNA sequence: TGTGCCGCCAGTGTCGGGCAGACCTTCAATGAGCAGTTCTTC. It encodes CAASVGQTFNEQFF. The rearrangement links TRBV24-1 to TRBJ2-1; D is unclear. Germline V gene lookup returns CDR1 KGHDR and CDR2 SFDVKD. CDR3 size: 14 residues.

This clonotype appeared many times. This rearrangement joins TRBV10-3 to TRBJ2-7; 13 nucleotides line up with TRBD2. V dropped 4 bases and J dropped 6; count of bases not matched to a gene: 0. The CDR3 is 13 residues long. Germline-derived CDR1 and CDR2 are ENHRY and SYGVKD. The DNA of the CDR3 is TGTGCCATCAGTGGGACTAGCGGGAGCGAGCAGTACTTC. It encodes CAISGTSGSEQYF.

This rearrangement joins TRBV20-1 to TRBJ2-7; D ambiguous. From germline, CDR1 is DFQATT and CDR2 SNEGSKA (reference sequence). Deletions cut 6 bases from V and 0 bases from J, with 18 bases between. CDR3 length: 15 amino acids. The CDR3 region has the DNA TGCAGTGCGTACGGGCTGGTTGGGGTCTCCTACGAGCAGTACTTC. Protein product: CSAYGLVGVSYEQYF.

This clonotype has ten or more counts. The chain recombines TRBV14 with TRBJ2-3, with D tentatively TRBD2 (6 bases). The CDR3 runs to 17 residues. Trimming removed 2 bases from V and 0 bases from J, with 15 bases in between. Germline-derived CDR1 and CDR2 are SGHDN and FVKESK. This CDR3 reads CASSQSPSGWSTDTQYF. The CDR3 bases are TGTGCCAGCAGCCAATCCCCCAGCGGGTGGAGCACAGATACGCAGTATTTT.

A note on this clonotype: The conserved phenylalanine or tryptophan normally closing the CDR3 is absent here, so this likely arose from a read error. This chain joins TRBV7-6 and TRBJ2-5; D is uncertain. Trimming removed 4 bases at V and 4 bases at J, with 10 bases between. The CDR3 covers 13 residues. Germline V gene lookup returns CDR1 SGHVS and CDR2 FNYEAQ. CDR3 in amino acids: CASSYGIRETQYL. The CDR3 DNA sequence: TGTGCCAGCAGCTATGGAATTCGAGAGACCCAGTACTTA.

The V call is TRBV11-2, the J call TRBJ2-3; tentative D call: TRBD2 (6 bases). CDR3 size: 16 residues. The germline CDR1 and CDR2 sequences are SGHAT and FQNNGV. With 5 bases removed from V and 0 bases from J, the gap between germline ends came to 15 bases. Here the CDR3 reads CASSTRRGFSTDTQYF. In DNA form, the CDR3 reads TGTGCCAGCAGCACAAGACGGGGGTTTAGCACAGATACGCAGTATTTT.

This clonotype was recorded at least ten times. A much larger clone is a single base away; this may be a read error. The V gene is TRBV29-1, the J gene TRBJ2-3; TRBD2 matches at 8 bases. V was clipped by 4 bases and J by 4 bases; unmatched bases: 13. Germline V gene lookup returns CDR1 SQVTM and CDR2 ANQGSEA. The CDR3 spans 16 residues. DNA for the CDR3: TGCAGCGTTGGCCGAATAGCGGGACCCCTGCCAGATACGCAGTATTTT. Translating gives CSVGRIAGPLPDTQYF.

In this sample, this clonotype turned up many times. The V gene is TRBV28, the J gene TRBJ2-1; 7 bases are shared with TRBD2. Germline V gives CDR1 MDHEN, CDR2 SYDVKM. V was pared by 6 bases and J by 3 bases, with 11 bases of the junction left unmatched. This CDR3 has 16 residues. The CDR3 DNA reads as TGTGCCAGCAGGAGGACTGGGAAGCGGGGCTACAATGAGCAGTTCTTC. As protein: CASRRTGKRGYNEQFF.

This clonotype was observed many times. CDR3 sequence (DNA): TGCAGTGCTAGGGGAGGGGGCCTTTCCTACGAGCAGTACTTC. Translated: CSARGGGLSYEQYF. The chain combines TRBV20-1 with TRBJ2-7; D is perhaps TRBD1 or TRBD2 (7 bases each). Germline V gene lookup returns CDR1 DFQATT and CDR2 SNEGSKA (reference sequence). The V and J ends lost 3 bases and 1 base respectively, with 13 bases between them. This CDR3 has 14 residues.

Many counts were recorded for this clonotype. This sequence joins TRBV28 and TRBJ1-2; D call uncertain. The CDR3 is 14 amino acids. The V end was cut by 7 bases, the J end by 4 bases, with 16 bases between. Looked up from germline, CDR1 is MDHEN and CDR2 is SYDVKM. CDR3 nucleotides: TGTGCCAGCACCTCTCAACTCGAAGGCTATGGCTACACCTTC. It codes for CASTSQLEGYGYTF.

There are many counts of this clonotype. This chain joins TRBV19 and TRBJ2-5; no reliable D call. V lost 1 base to trimming and J lost 2 bases, with 5 bases between them. Germline CDR1 LNHDA, CDR2 SQIVND (reference sequence). This CDR3 contains 13 residues. The chain's CDR3 is CASSIVGQETQYF. Here the CDR3 DNA reads TGTGCCAGTAGTATAGTCGGGCAAGAGACCCAGTACTTC.

In its sample, this clonotype was seen a few times. The V and J genes are TRBV30 and TRBJ1-2; D perhaps matches TRBD1 (5 bases). CDR3 length: 12 residues. Germline V gene sequence: CDR1 GTSNPN, CDR2 SVGIG (reference sequence). The germline V and J ends were trimmed by 2 bases and 8 bases, with 12 bases remaining between them. The CDR3 nucleotides are TGTGCCTGGAGTCTTCAGGGCTACGGCTACACCTTC. It specifies CAWSLQGYGYTF.

This clonotype was seen repeatedly, ten times or more. The J gene is TRBJ2-1, the V gene TRBV20-1, with TRBD2 identical over 8 bases. CDR1 is DFQATT and CDR2 is SNEGSKA in the germline V gene (reference sequence). The CDR3 contains 14 residues. With V trimmed by 5 bases and J by 7 bases, 10 bases remained unmatched. The CDR3 reads CSAATGGSRNEQFF. In DNA, the CDR3 is TGCAGTGCTGCCACGGGAGGGAGCAGAAATGAGCAGTTCTTC.